This T cell receptor (beta chain) stems from a study of OX40 agonist ivuxolimab in advanced cancers. Study-wide context: Ivuxolimab was a fully human IgG2 agonistic monoclonal antibody targeting the costimulatory receptor OX40 (CD134). Of the 50 or so patients in dose escalation, about 20 had hepatocellular carcinoma, approximately 15 had melanoma, 9 had renal cell carcinoma and 9 had head and neck cancer. Patients were allowed to have had prior anti-PD-1, anti-PD-L1 or anti-CTLA-4 therapy, and approximately 40% of the dose-escalation patients had previously received checkpoint inhibitors. In the dose-escalation cohort, around four fifths of patients were male, and the mean age was around 60 years with a range of roughly 23 to 90. Three dose-escalation patients achieved partial responses, one with hepatocellular carcinoma and two with cutaneous melanoma. Intravenous ivuxolimab was administered to patients every 2 weeks at six dose levels: 0.01, 0.1, 0.3, 1.5, 3 and 10 mg/kg. Peripheral TCRbeta sequencing aimed to test whether ivuxolimab altered TCR sequence diversity and caused clonal T-cell expansion. The paper reports the monotherapy dose-escalation portion (N of about 50 patients) of the phase I ivuxolimab trial. Here is what the overall study found, with its caveats: At doses of 0.1 to 3.0 mg/kg, clonal expansion of both CD4+ and CD8+ blood T cells was observed from baseline to week 6. Low levels of normalized T-cell clonal expansion were also seen in some patients who did not respond. Which antigens the clonally expanded peripheral T cells were specific for was not determined. After ivuxolimab, CD8+ T cells had more expanded clones than CD4+ T cells on average. In the 0.1-3.0 mg/kg groups, partial responders were among the patients with the lowest normalized peripheral clonal expansion, particularly in CD8+ T cells.

For sequencing of the TCRbeta CDR3 region, genomic DNA was extracted from the sorted cells. The immunoSEQ Assay was used to sequence the TCRbeta CDR3 regions. Imported from immuneACCESS, the table was reduced by TCRdb to in-frame sequences with V and J called. These copies leave out some clones; in studies compared against another copy, an unresolved V gene accounts for under half, and the cause of the remainder is not known. Counted in this sample were approximately 80,000 clones; almost 85% of them appeared once. Under 0.75% of the sample lies in the top ten. Points on this clone: The clone's antigen remains unknown. The input lacks base qualities; no much larger clone sits a single base away.

Patients with autoimmune disease history or receiving systemic immunosuppression were excluded from the trial. Peripheral blood for TCR sequencing was collected from all dose cohorts at baseline, on cycle 4 day 1, and on cycle 7 day 1. Samples were obtained from an open-label, multicenter, first-in-human phase I dose-escalation trial of ivuxolimab. Adults with locally advanced or metastatic head and neck squamous cell, hepatocellular, melanoma or renal cell carcinoma were enrolled in the trial. Before TCR sequencing, CD4+ T cells and CD8+ T cells were sorted from peripheral blood as separate populations. Sequences SGHDT (CDR1) and YYEEEE (CDR2) are obtained from the germline V gene. The CDR3 sequence holds 13 residues, the cysteine and phenylalanine included. The kept DNA is CDR3 alone, 39 bases in frame from the first base. The trim is 0 bases for V and 9 bases for J, with a gap of 10 bases between the germline ends.

The sequenced sample was CD4+ or CD8+ T cells sorted from blood, obtained in a trial of the OX40 agonist ivuxolimab. Here the chain combines TRBV5-6 and TRBJ1-5, with no reliable assignment of the D segment. The sequence was collected from an adult with an advanced solid tumor such as melanoma, head and neck, liver or kidney cancer. The CDR3 has the sequence CASSLGRPGPQHF. The bases are TGTGCCAGCAGCTTGGGCCGCCCGGGGCCCCAGCATTTT. Outside the CDR3, residues come from the reference TRBV5-6 and TRBJ1-5 proteins, so the full variable domain is: DAGVTQSPTHLIKTRGQQVTLRCSPKSGHDTVSWYQQALGQGPQFIFQYYEEEERQRGNFPDRFSGHQFPNYSSELNVNALLLGDSALYLCASSLGRPGPQHFGDGTRLSIL.